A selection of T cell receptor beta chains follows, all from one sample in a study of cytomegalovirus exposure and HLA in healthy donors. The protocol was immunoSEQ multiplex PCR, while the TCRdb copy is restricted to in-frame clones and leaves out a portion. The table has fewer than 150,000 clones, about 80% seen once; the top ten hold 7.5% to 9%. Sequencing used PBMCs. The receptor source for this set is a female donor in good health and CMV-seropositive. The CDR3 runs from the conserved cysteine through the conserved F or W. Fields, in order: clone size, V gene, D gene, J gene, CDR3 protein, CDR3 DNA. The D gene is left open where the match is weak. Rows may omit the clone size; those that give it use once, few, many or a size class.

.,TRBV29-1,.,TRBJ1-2,CSVTSTEKIGYTF,TGCAGCGTGACATCGACGGAAAAAATTGGCTACACCTTC
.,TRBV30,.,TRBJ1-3,CAWSSLGAGNTIYF,TGTGCCTGGAGTTCCTTGGGGGCCGGAAACACCATATATTTT
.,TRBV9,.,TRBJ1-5,CASSAHSNQPQHF,TGTGCCAGCAGCGCCCATAGCAATCAGCCCCAGCATTTT
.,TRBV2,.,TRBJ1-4,CASNPQGREEKLFF,TGTGCCAGCAACCCCCAGGGAAGGGAAGAAAAACTGTTTTTT
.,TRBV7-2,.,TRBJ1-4,CASSSRTNEKLFF,TGTGCCAGCAGCTCCCGAACTAATGAAAAACTGTTTTTT
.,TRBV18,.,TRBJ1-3,CASSSGLLSGNTIYF,TGTGCCAGCTCATCAGGGTTACTCTCTGGAAACACCATATATTTT
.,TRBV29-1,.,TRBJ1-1,CSATVVNTEAFF,TGCAGCGCGACAGTAGTGAACACTGAAGCTTTCTTT
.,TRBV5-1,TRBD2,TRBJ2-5,CASRIDGGTQETQYF,TGCGCCAGCAGAATAGACGGGGGGACCCAAGAGACCCAGTACTTC
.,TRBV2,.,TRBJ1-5,CASSEGLSVDPQHF,TGTGCCAGCAGTGAGGGACTCAGCGTTGATCCCCAGCATTTT
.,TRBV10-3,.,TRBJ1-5,CAISESLGQPQHF,TGTGCCATCAGTGAGAGCCTGGGCCAGCCCCAGCATTTT
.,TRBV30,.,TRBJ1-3,CAWSPGNTIYF,TGTGCCTGGAGTCCGGGAAACACCATATATTTT
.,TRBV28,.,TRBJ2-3,CASGEGGADTQYF,TGTGCCAGCGGGGAGGGGGGAGCAGATACGCAGTATTTT
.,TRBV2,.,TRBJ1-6,CASIQGRRSSPLHF,TGTGCCAGCATCCAGGGTCGCAGGAGTTCACCCCTCCACTTT
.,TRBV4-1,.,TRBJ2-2,CASSQDFYSHAGELFF,TGCGCCAGCAGCCAAGATTTCTATAGTCACGCCGGGGAGCTGTTTTTT
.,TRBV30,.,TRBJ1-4,CAWSVQAAEKLFF,TGTGCCTGGAGTGTACAGGCTGCTGAAAAACTGTTTTTT
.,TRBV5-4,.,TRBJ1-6,CASSVISGPNSPLHF,TGTGCCAGCAGCGTAATCTCAGGGCCCAATTCACCCCTCCACTTT
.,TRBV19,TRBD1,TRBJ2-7,CASSDVRDRGSYEQYF,TGTGCCAGTAGTGACGTCCGGGACAGGGGATCCTACGAGCAGTACTTC
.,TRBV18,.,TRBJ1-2,CASSRGQGSSGYTF,TGTGCCAGCTCACGGGGGCAGGGGAGTTCTGGCTACACCTTC
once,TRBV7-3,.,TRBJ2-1,CASSFLGSSYNEQFF,TGTGCCAGCAGCTTCCTTGGGAGCTCCTACAATGAGCAGTTCTTC
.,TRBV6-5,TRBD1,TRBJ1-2,CATTPYGQDDGYTF,TGTGCCACGACACCTTACGGACAGGACGATGGCTACACCTTC
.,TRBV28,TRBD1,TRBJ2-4,CASRRTGAGNIQYF,TGTGCCAGCAGACGGACAGGGGCGGGAAACATTCAGTACTTC
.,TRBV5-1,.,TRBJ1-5,CASSLASGDNQPQHF,TGCGCCAGCAGCTTGGCGTCAGGGGATAATCAGCCCCAGCATTTT
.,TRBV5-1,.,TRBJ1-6,CASSLGDSYNSPLHF,TGCGCCAGCAGCTTGGGAGACTCCTATAATTCACCCCTCCACTTT
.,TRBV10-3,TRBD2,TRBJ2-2,CAISPPGGTGELFF,TGTGCCATCAGCCCCCCGGGGGGCACCGGGGAGCTGTTTTTT
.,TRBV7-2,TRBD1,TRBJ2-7,CASSLRTGEEQYF,TGTGCCAGCAGCTTAAGGACAGGGGAGGAGCAGTACTTC
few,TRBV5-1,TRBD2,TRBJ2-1,CASSLTSGGDEQFF,TGCGCCAGCAGCTTGACTAGCGGGGGTGATGAGCAGTTCTTC
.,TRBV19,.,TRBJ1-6,CVSRRNSPLHF,TGTGTCAGTAGGCGTAATTCACCCCTCCACTTT
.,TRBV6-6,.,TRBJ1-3,CASSYGQGMTGNTIYF,TGTGCCAGCAGTTACGGGCAGGGGATGACTGGAAACACCATATATTTT
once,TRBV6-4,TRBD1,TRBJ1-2,CASSVQGAEDYGYTF,TGTGCCAGCAGCGTACAGGGGGCTGAGGACTATGGCTACACCTTC
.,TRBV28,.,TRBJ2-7,CASSLGDSRSYEQYF,TGTGCCAGCAGTTTAGGGGACTCACGCTCCTACGAGCAGTACTTC
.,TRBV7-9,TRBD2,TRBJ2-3,CASSGTSGGLYTQYF,TGTGCCAGCAGCGGGACTAGCGGGGGACTTTATACGCAGTATTTT
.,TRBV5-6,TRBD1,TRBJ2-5,CASIKQGGYQETQYF,TGTGCCAGCATCAAACAGGGGGGATACCAAGAGACCCAGTACTTC
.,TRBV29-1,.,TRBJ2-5,CSVVRQGGETQYF,TGCAGCGTTGTAAGGCAGGGAGGAGAGACCCAGTACTTC
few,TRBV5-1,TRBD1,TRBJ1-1,CASSLEATGATEAFF,TGCGCCAGCAGCTTGGAGGCAACAGGGGCCACTGAAGCTTTCTTT
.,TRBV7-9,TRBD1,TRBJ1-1,CASSFATGTANTEAFF,TGTGCCAGCAGCTTCGCTACCGGGACAGCCAACACTGAAGCTTTCTTT